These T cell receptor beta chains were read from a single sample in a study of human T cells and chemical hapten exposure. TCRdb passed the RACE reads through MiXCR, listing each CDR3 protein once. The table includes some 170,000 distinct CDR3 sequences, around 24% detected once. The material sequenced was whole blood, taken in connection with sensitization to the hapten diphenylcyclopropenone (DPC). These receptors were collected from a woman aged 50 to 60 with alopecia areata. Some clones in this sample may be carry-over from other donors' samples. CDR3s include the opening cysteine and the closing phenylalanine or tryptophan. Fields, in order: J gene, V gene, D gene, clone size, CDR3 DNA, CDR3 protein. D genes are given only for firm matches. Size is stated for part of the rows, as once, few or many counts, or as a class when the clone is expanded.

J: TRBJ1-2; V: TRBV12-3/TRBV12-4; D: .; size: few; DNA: TGTGCCAGCAGTTTCGCAGGGGACTATGGCTACACCTTC; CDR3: CASSFAGDYGYTF
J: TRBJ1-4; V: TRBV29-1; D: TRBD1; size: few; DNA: TGCAGCGCACAGGGGGCGTTACGGGAAAAACTGTTTTTT; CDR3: CSAQGALREKLFF
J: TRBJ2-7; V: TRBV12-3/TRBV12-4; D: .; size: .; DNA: TGTGCCAGCAAGCCGGATAGGGGCTACGAGCAGTACTTC; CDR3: CASKPDRGYEQYF
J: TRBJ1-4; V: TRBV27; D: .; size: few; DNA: TGTGCCAGCAGCTTCACCCCCACGACCGGGAATGAAAAACTGTTTTTT; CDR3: CASSFTPTTGNEKLFF
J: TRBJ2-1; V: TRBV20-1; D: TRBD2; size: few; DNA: TGCAGTACGGGACTAGCGTTCAATGAGCAGTTCTTC; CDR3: CSTGLAFNEQFF
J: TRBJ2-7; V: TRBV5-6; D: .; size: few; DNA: TGTGCCACCCGGGACTCCGGCGGTACCTACGAGCAGTACTTC; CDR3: CATRDSGGTYEQYF
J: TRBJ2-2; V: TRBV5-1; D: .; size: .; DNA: TGCGCCAGCAGCTTGGAGCTCAGATTCCGCCCCGGGGAGCTGTTTTTT; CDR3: CASSLELRFRPGELFF
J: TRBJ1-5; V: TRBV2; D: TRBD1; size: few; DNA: TGTGCCAGCAGTGAGGACAGGATCAATCAGCCCCAGCATTTT; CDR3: CASSEDRINQPQHF
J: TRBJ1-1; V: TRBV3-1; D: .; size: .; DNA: TGTGCCAGCAGCCAAGATGCGGAGGGGCGAGCTTTCTTT; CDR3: CASSQDAEGRAFF
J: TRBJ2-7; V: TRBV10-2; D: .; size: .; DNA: TGCGCCAGCAATTGGCCGGGCGAGCAGTACTTC; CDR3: CASNWPGEQYF
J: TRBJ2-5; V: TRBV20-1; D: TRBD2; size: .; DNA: TGCAGTGCTAGAATGGGGACTAGCACGAAAGAGACCCAGTACTTC; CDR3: CSARMGTSTKETQYF
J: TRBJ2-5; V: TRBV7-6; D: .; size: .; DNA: TGTGCCAGCAGCTCTACAGTTACTGGGGAGACCCAGTACTTC; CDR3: CASSSTVTGETQYF
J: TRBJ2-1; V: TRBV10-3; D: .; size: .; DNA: TGTGCCTCCGAGGCCAGCGGACTTTACAATGAGCAGTTCTTC; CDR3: CASEASGLYNEQFF
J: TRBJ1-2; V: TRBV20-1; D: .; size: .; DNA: TGCAGTGCTAGAGTAACCTACGACTATGGCTACACCTTC; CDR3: CSARVTYDYGYTF
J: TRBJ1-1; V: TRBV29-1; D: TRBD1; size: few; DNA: TGCAGCGTTGAGCTTTTACAGGGGGGCACTGAAGCTTTCTTT; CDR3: CSVELLQGGTEAFF
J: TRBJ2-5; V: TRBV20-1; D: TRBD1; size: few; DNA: TGCAGTGCTAGAACAGGGGGCTACGAGACCCAGTACTTC; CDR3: CSARTGGYETQYF
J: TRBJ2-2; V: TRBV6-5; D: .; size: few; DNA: TGTGCCAGCAGTTACGGCCTACAGAACACCGGGGAGCTGTTTTTT; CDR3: CASSYGLQNTGELFF
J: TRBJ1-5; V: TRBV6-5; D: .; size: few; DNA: TGTGCCAGCAGTTACGTGGGGGGGCCCCAGCATTTT; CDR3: CASSYVGGPQHF
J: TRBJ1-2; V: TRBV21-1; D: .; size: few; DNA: TGTGCCAGCAGCGAAAGCCGTGATTATGGCTACACCTTC; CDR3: CASSESRDYGYTF
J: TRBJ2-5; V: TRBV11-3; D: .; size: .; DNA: TGTGCCAGCAGCCAACAAGGGCTAGCCCAAGAGACCCAGTACTTC; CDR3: CASSQQGLAQETQYF
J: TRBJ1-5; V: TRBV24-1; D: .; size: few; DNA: TGTGCCACCAGTTTGGGACTCCCCAATCAGCCCCAGCATTTT; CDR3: CATSLGLPNQPQHF
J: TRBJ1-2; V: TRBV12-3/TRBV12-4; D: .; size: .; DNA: TGTGCCAGCAGTCCCTTGGTGGGAGACTATGGCTACACCTTC; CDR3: CASSPLVGDYGYTF
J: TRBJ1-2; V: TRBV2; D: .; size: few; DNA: TGTGCCAGCACGGGACTGTACTATGGCTACACCTTC; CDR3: CASTGLYYGYTF
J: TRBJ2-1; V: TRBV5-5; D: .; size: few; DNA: TGTGCCAGCAGCTTGGCCGGAGATGTGAACAATGAGCAGTTCTTC; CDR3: CASSLAGDVNNEQFF
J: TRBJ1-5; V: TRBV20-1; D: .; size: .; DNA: TGCAGTGCCGAGCTACTTCAGCCGTCTCGTCAGCCCCAGCATTTT; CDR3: CSAELLQPSRQPQHF
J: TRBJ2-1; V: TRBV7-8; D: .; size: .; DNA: TGTGCCAGCAGCCTAGACAGGATGGGCAATGAGCAGTTCTTC; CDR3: CASSLDRMGNEQFF
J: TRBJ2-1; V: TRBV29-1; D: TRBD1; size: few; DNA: TGCAGCGTTGAAAAACAGGGGGGACGGAATGAGCAGTTCTTC; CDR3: CSVEKQGGRNEQFF
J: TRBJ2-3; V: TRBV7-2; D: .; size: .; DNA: TGTGCCAGCAGCCTCCGCAGAGATACGCAGTATTTT; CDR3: CASSLRRDTQYF
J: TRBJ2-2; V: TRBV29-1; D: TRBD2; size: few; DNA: TGCAGCGTCGGGGTAGCGGGAGGGCCCACCGGGGAGCTGTTTTTT; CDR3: CSVGVAGGPTGELFF
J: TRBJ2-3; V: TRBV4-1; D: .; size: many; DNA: TGCGCCAGCAGCCAAGAGGGGTCGCGGGAAAATACGCAGTATTTT; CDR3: CASSQEGSRENTQYF
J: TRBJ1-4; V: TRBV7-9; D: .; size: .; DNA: TGTGCCAGCAGCATGGGGGCGTTGGGGGAAAAACTGTTTTTT; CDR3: CASSMGALGEKLFF
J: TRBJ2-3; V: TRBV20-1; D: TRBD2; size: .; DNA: TGCAGTGCTGGGGCGGGGGACCGGCAGTATTTT; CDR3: CSAGAGDRQYF
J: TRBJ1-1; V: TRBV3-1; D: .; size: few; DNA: TGTGCCAGCAGCCCGAACGAGGGCACTGAAGCTTTCTTT; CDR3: CASSPNEGTEAFF
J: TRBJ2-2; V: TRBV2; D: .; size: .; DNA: TGTGCCAGCAGGGCCACCGGGGAGCTGTTTTTT; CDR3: CASRATGELFF
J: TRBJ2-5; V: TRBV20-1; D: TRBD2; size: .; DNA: TGCAGTGCTAGATCCCCTTTAGCGGGAGAGGAGACCCAGTACTTC; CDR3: CSARSPLAGEETQYF
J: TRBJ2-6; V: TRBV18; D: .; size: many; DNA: TGTGCCAGCTCACTAGACTCTGGGGCCAACGTCCTGACTTTC; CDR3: CASSLDSGANVLTF
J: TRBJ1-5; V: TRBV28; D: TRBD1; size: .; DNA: TGTGCCAGCAGCCAGCTGGACAGGGTAGATCAGCCCCAGCATTTT; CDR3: CASSQLDRVDQPQHF
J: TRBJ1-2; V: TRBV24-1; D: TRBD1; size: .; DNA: TGTGCCACCAGTGATTTGTTGCAGGGGGCTGACTATGGCTACACCTTC; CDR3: CATSDLLQGADYGYTF
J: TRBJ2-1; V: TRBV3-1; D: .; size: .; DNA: TGTGCCAGCAGCCAAAATCCTGAAACGAATGAGCAGTTCTTC; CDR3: CASSQNPETNEQFF
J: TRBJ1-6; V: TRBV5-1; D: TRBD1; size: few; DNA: TGCGCCAGCAGCGGAACCAGGGGGCAGGATTCACCCCTCCACTTT; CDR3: CASSGTRGQDSPLHF
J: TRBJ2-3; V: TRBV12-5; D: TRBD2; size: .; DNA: TGTGATAGTGGTTTGGCGGCAGGACTAGCGGGGAACACAGATACGCAGTATTTT; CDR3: CDSGLAAGLAGNTDTQYF
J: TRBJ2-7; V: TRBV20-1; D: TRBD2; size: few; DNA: TGCAGTGCTAGGGGTGAACTAGCGGGTGTTGTCGAGCAGTACTTC; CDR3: CSARGELAGVVEQYF
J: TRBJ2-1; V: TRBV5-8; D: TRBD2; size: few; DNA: TGTGCCAGCAGCTTGGGTGCCGGGACTAGCGGGAGCCAAGAGCAGTTCTTC; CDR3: CASSLGAGTSGSQEQFF
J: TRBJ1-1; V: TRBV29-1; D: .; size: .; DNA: TGCAGCGTGGTCGGCAGGGTCTTTGAAGCTTTCTTT; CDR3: CSVVGRVFEAFF
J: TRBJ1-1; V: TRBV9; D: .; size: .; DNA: TGTGCCAGCAGCGTAGAGGGAACCAAAGAAGCTTTCTTT; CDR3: CASSVEGTKEAFF
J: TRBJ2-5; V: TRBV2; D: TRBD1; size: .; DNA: TGTGCCAGCAGTGATGTAGGACAGGGGCGAGAGACCCAGTACTTC; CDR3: CASSDVGQGRETQYF
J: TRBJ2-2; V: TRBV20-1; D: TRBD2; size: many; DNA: TGCAGTGCTAGGACGGGCGGGAGCCCCGGGGAGCTGTTTTTT; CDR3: CSARTGGSPGELFF
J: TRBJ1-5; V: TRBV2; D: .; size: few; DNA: TGTGCCAGCTCGACAGTCCTCAATCAGCCCCAGCATTTT; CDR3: CASSTVLNQPQHF
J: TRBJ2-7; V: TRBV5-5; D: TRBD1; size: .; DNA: TGTGCCAGCAGCTTGGATGGACAGGGGGATATCGATAAGTACGAGCAGTACTTC; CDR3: CASSLDGQGDIDKYEQYF